This TCR beta chain was identified during a study of cytomegalovirus exposure and HLA in healthy donors. About the research overall: Most donors, 70% to 85% of 398 genotyped, fell in the Caucasian-associated ancestry cluster. Whole-study results and caveats: Sequences of the TCR beta chain were said to predict the HLA-A and HLA-B alleles of most subjects accurately.

The CDR3 loop spans 16 amino acids. CDR1 is SGDLS, CDR2 YYNGEE, per germline. V lost 4 bases to trimming and J lost 2 bases, with 17 bases between them. Of note for this clone: Its specificity is not known.

It was with 60 Vbeta and 13 Jbeta primers that the PCR ran. Generated by immunoSEQ multiplex PCR, the TCRdb table keeps only in-frame clones and is missing some. The table lists more than 95,000 clones, approximately 84% of them singletons. The chain uses TRBV9 and TRBJ2-3, with D possibly TRBD2 on 6 matching bases. The TCR sequence derives from a man between 18 and 29 years old in good health and CMV-seropositive. The material sequenced was PBMCs. The CDR3 DNA reads TGTGCCAGCAGCCCCCAGCCAGCGGGCGACACAGATACGCAGTATTTT. Encoded protein: CASSPQPAGDTDTQYF.